These 16 T cell receptor beta chains originate from one sample sequenced in a study of monozygotic twins with inflammatory bowel disease (dated by TCRdb to the late 2010s). The library was prepared using 5' RACE. The reads were generated on an Illumina HiSeq 2500. TCRdb reanalyzed the reads, keeping one entry per CDR3 protein sequence and omitting DNA. The table of this sample itemizes roughly 140,000 distinct CDR3 sequences. The top ten hold 2.4% of the sample. The material sequenced was blood. Receptors were obtained from a human donor with ulcerative colitis or Crohn's disease, or a healthy co-twin of an affected twin (not recorded which).

The rearrangement uses TRBV7-6 and TRBJ1-1. There are 13 residues in the CDR3. The germline CDR1 and CDR2 sequences are SGHVS and FNYEAQ. The CDR3 reads CASSSDVNTEAFF.

The rearrangement uses TRBV7-2 and TRBJ1-2; lacking DNA, the TRBD1 call made by TCRdb goes unchecked. This CDR3 spans 16 amino acids. Germline V gene sequence: CDR1 SGHTA, CDR2 FQGNSA. Here the CDR3 reads CASSLEALGGGYGYTF.

The chain links TRBV20-1 to TRBJ2-1. Germline-derived CDR1 and CDR2 are DFQATT and SNEGSKA (reference sequence). CDR3 size: 14 residues. The chain's CDR3 is CSARRQRSYNEQFF.

The CDR3 loop reads CSARQTADPRWGAQYF. This sequence joins TRBV20-1 and TRBJ2-5; TCRdb's D call of TRBD1 is untestable without DNA. The CDR3 contains 16 residues. Germline V CDR1 and CDR2: DFQATT, SNEGSKA (reference sequence).

The V call is TRBV12-3 or TRBV12-4, the J call TRBJ1-1; TCRdb lists TRBD1, though no DNA is available to test this call. The CDR3 runs 15 residues. The CDR3 here is CASSFGTGGPTEAFF.

The chain couples TRBV7-9 to TRBJ2-5. The CDR3 length is 12 residues. Germline lookup yields CDR1 SEHNR and CDR2 FQNEAQ (reference sequence). The CDR3 region is CASSFDQETQYF.

The rearrangement uses TRBV6-5 and TRBJ1-1; TCRdb returns TRBD1, unconfirmable since there is no DNA. The CDR3 contains 14 residues. Germline values: CDR1 MNHEY, CDR2 SVGAGI. CDR3: CASSYAGQYSEAFF.

The rearrangement uses TRBV12-3 or TRBV12-4 and TRBJ1-2. This CDR3 has 15 residues. This CDR3 is CASSLDPTGFSGYTF.

The chain combines TRBV5-1 with TRBJ2-7; checking the TCRdb D call of TRBD1 is not possible without DNA. CDR1 and CDR2 (germline): SGHRS, YFSETQ. There are 17 residues in the CDR3. This chain's CDR3 is CASRHRTTGGWSYEQYF.

This sequence joins TRBV4-3 and TRBJ2-6. The germline V gene has CDR1 LGHNA and CDR2 YSLEER. The CDR3 loop spans 15 amino acids. The CDR3 here is CASSQGSSGANVLTF.

The genes are TRBV12-3 or TRBV12-4 and TRBJ1-4. This CDR3 region has 14 residues. This chain's CDR3 is CASGTFGGDEKLFF.

This sequence joins TRBV7-3 and TRBJ2-1. The CDR3 totals 15 residues. CDR1 is SGHTA and CDR2 is FQGTGA in the germline V gene. The CDR3 is CASSLRHTTYNEQFF.

The chain couples TRBV6-5 to TRBJ2-3; the D gene TCRdb calls, TRBD2, cannot be checked with no DNA. CDR1 and CDR2 from the germline V gene are MNHEY and SVGAGI. The CDR3 has 16 amino acids. Here the CDR3 reads CASRGGSPHDTDTQYF.

The CDR3 region is CASSLMTSGGNIQYF. The chain carries TRBV11-1 and TRBJ2-4; lacking DNA, the TRBD2 call made by TCRdb goes unchecked. Germline V gene data show CDR1 as SGHAT and CDR2 as FQDESV (reference sequence). This CDR3 is 15 amino acids long.

The V and J genes are TRBV5-6 and TRBJ2-2; no DNA is available, so the TRBD1 call from TCRdb remains unchecked. The CDR3 is made up of 14 amino acids. Germline assignment: CDR1 SGHDT and CDR2 YYEEEE. The CDR3 loop reads CASSLATGTGELFF.

V and J are TRBV20-1 and TRBJ2-1; the TRBD1 assignment by TCRdb is unverifiable without DNA. Germline CDR1 reads DFQATT; CDR2 reads SNEGSKA (reference sequence). The CDR3 loop spans 15 amino acids. CDR3 sequence: CSATGTVISYNEQFF.